This TCR beta chain was sequenced for a study of chemoradiotherapy in HPV16-positive cancers. Repeated repertoire sampling spanned the course of chemoradiotherapy. V was pared by 8 bases and J by 0 bases, with 4 bases between. CDR3 length equals 11 residues. In germline, CDR1 is SNHLY, CDR2 FYNNEI. Points from the study as a whole: Only a couple of HPV16-positive patients supplied the functional HPV-specificity definition.

Using immunoSEQ multiplex PCR, the repertoire was profiled, and TCRdb retains in-frame clones only, with some absent. The sample comprises under 35,000 clones, about 91% of which are singletons, and 4.5% to 5.5% rests with the top ten. Of note for this clone: No antigen is known for it.

The sequence was collected from a human donor with HPV-associated anogenital cancer. The rearrangement joins TRBV2 to TRBJ1-1; D call uncertain. Sequenced here: blood, sampled from a patient who underwent chemoradiotherapy. CDR3 sequence reads: CASFLNTEAFF. Written as DNA, the CDR3 is TGTGCCAGCTTCCTGAACACTGAAGCTTTCTTT.